This T cell receptor (beta chain) was identified during a study of shared clonotypes between healthy human individuals. A remark on this clone: Its target is not known.

V was clipped by 1 base and J by 0 bases, with 13 bases between them. The CDR3 spans 17 residues. CDR1 and CDR2 (germline): MGHRA, YSYEKL. Study observations and caveats: Roughly 5% of naive CD4 clonotypes were common to a handful of donors. The sole specimen, blood, was sampled, and tissue repertoires likely differ. Among non-shared clonotypes, generation probabilities were lower than among those shared by all four donors.

Libraries were prepared by immunoSEQ multiplex PCR; TCRdb keeps only in-frame clonotypes and omits some of them. The data contain about 530,000 clones, about 96% of them singletons. The CD4+ fraction was divided into a CD45RA+ naive subset and a CD45RA-negative memory subset. The chain has TRBV4-1 and TRBJ2-1; the D is unclear. The sample was naive CD4+ T cells sorted from blood. Subset: CD45RA+ positively selected. This clonotype was sampled from a woman aged 30 to 39 in good health. As DNA, the CDR3 is TGCGCCAGCAGCCAAGTGGCCGGGTCGAGCTCCTACAATGAGCAGTTCTTC. It is translated as CASSQVAGSSSYNEQFF.